The clone carrying this T cell receptor beta chain was recorded many times. Each CDR3 protein gets one entry after TCRdb re-called the 5' RACE reads with MiXCR. The top ten hold 3.2% of the sample, which has over 50,000 distinct CDR3 sequences, almost 25% seen once. This CDR3 has 14 amino acids. Germline values: CDR1 SGHRS, CDR2 YFSETQ. V was clipped by 3 bases and J by 2 bases, with 10 bases between them. Sequencing was done on a sample of tumor-infiltrating naive CD4+ T cells sorted from the breast tumor. The subset here: naive CD4+ T cells, CD4+CD45RA+CD25-. The sequence was collected from a female donor with breast cancer. The rearrangement links TRBV5-1 to TRBJ2-3; D remains ambiguous. CDR3 protein: CASSSRWDTDTQYF. As DNA, the CDR3 is TGCGCCAGCAGCTCCCGGTGGGACACAGATACGCAGTATTTT.